Sequencing of this T cell receptor (beta chain) was carried out in a study of early T cells in non-severe SARS-CoV-2 infection. This clonotype has ten or more counts. Trimming removed 5 bases at V and 7 bases at J, with 17 bases between. Germline assignment: CDR1 LNHNV and CDR2 YYDKDF (reference sequence). The CDR3 sequence is 15 residues long. TCRdb processed the 5' RACE reads anew with MiXCR; each CDR3 protein has one entry. Of tens of thousands of distinct CDR3 sequences detected, roughly 8.8% appear once; the ten largest clones hold about 20%. Input material: whole blood. The sequence was obtained from an adult who was a healthcare worker with PCR-confirmed SARS-CoV-2 infection or an uninfected control (not recorded which). This chain uses TRBV15 with TRBJ2-2, with D unclear. This CDR3 reads CATSRGPGWGGELFF. The CDR3 region has the DNA TGTGCCACCAGCCGCGGCCCAGGTTGGGGCGGGGAGCTGTTTTTT.